The 14 T cell receptor beta chains reported below all come from one sample, sequenced in a study of T cell changes during pregnancy in multiple sclerosis. Produced via immunoSEQ multiplex PCR; TCRdb's table is partial and in-frame only. The sample yields about 57,000 clones, less than 95% seen once. The starting material was peripheral blood, obtained after pregnancy. Receptor source: a female donor in good health, enrolled as a control in a pregnancy study.

The chain links TRBV7-3 to TRBJ1-1; D might be TRBD1 (5 bases). Germline V gene data show CDR1 as SGHTA and CDR2 as FQGTGA. The V gene lost 5 bases and the J gene lost 1 base, with 8 bases spanning the gap. The CDR3 extends over 13 amino acids. CDR3 coding DNA: TGTGCCAGCAGCCCGCAGGGGAACACTGAAGCTTTCTTT. This sequence encodes CASSPQGNTEAFF.

A few counts support this clone. This CDR3 is CASSGTRTDTQYF. For the CDR3, the DNA is TGTGCCAGCAGTGGGACTAGAACAGATACGCAGTATTTT. The V and J genes are TRBV6-5 and TRBJ2-3, with 8 bases fitting TRBD2. Looked up from germline, CDR1 is MNHEY and CDR2 is SVGAGI. Trimming at V came to 5 bases and at J to 3 bases, leaving 1 base not matched to a gene. This CDR3 region has 13 residues.

The J gene is TRBJ2-7, the V gene TRBV29-1; D perhaps matches TRBD1 (6 bases). Germline CDR1 and CDR2: SQVTM and ANQGSEA. The CDR3 has 11 amino acids. V was clipped by 7 bases and J by 5 bases, with 12 bases between them. CDR3 in DNA: TGCAGCGCGACAGGTTGGAACGAGCAGTACTTC. It yields the protein CSATGWNEQYF.

This chain links TRBV5-4 with TRBJ2-7; TRBD1 matches at 8 bases. V was pared by 4 bases and J by 5 bases, with 5 bases of the junction left unmatched. CDR1 is SGHNT, CDR2 YYREEE, per germline (reference sequence). The CDR3 loop spans 13 amino acids. CDR3 nucleotides: TGTGCCAGCAGCAGTGGACAGGGCCACGAGCAGTACTTC. Translated, it gives CASSSGQGHEQYF.

This chain uses TRBV30 with TRBJ2-1; TRBD2 is a possible D gene (7 bases). Trimming took 0 bases from V and 6 from J, leaving 12 bases between them. CDR1 is GTSNPN, CDR2 SVGIG, per germline (reference sequence). CDR3 length: 14 amino acids. CDR3 protein: CAWSVLGGGNEQFF. CDR3 sequence (DNA): TGTGCCTGGAGTGTTTTGGGAGGGGGCAATGAGCAGTTCTTC.

CDR3 in DNA: TGCGCCAGCAGCCCAGTAGGAGTCTTCCACGAGCAGTACTTC. Protein: CASSPVGVFHEQYF. The rearrangement joins TRBV4-1 to TRBJ2-7, with D uncertain. Germline-derived CDR1 and CDR2 are MGHRA and YSYEKL. This CDR3 is 14 amino acids long. Trimming pared 4 bases from V and 5 bases from J, leaving 15 bases between.

The chain uses TRBV18 and TRBJ1-5; 10 positions agree with TRBD1. Germline CDR1 reads KGHSH; CDR2 reads LQKENI. The CDR3 has 15 residues. V was pared by 1 base and J by 6 bases, with 3 bases of the junction left unmatched. CDR3 region: CASSPLRDRGQPQHF. The CDR3, as DNA: TGTGCCAGCTCACCACTGCGGGACAGGGGTCAGCCCCAGCATTTT.

A single count supports this clone. The chain links TRBV28 to TRBJ2-7; 8 nucleotides match TRBD1. The trim removed 2 bases at V and 3 bases at J, leaving 6 bases unmatched. The CDR3 is 15 residues long. The germline V gene has CDR1 MDHEN and CDR2 SYDVKM. The CDR3 DNA reads as TGTGCCAGCAGTTTACCAGGGGGCAAGATCTACGAGCAGTACTTC. This sequence encodes CASSLPGGKIYEQYF.

The chain joins TRBV19 to TRBJ2-2; D gene uncertain. The CDR3 is made up of 13 amino acids. Trimming stripped 9 bases from V and 1 base from J, with 9 bases between. Germline lookup yields CDR1 LNHDA and CDR2 SQIVND (reference sequence). CDR3 sequence: CASHSGNTGELFF. DNA for the CDR3: TGTGCCAGCCACTCAGGGAACACCGGGGAGCTGTTTTTT.

The V and J genes are TRBV7-2 and TRBJ2-1; 9 bases agree with TRBD1. Trimming at V came to 5 bases and at J to 3 bases, leaving 8 bases not matched to a gene. Per germline, CDR1 SGHTA and CDR2 FQGNSA. CDR3 size: 16 residues. CDR3 DNA: TGTGCCAGCAGCCCTCCGACAGGGGGTTTCTACAATGAGCAGTTCTTC. This encodes CASSPPTGGFYNEQFF.

The gene calls are TRBV14 and TRBJ2-1, with 7 bases identical to TRBD2. Germline V gene data show CDR1 as SGHDN and CDR2 as FVKESK. Germline trimming cut 3 bases from V and 4 bases from J; bases unmatched to any gene: 9. This CDR3 is 16 amino acids long. The CDR3 region has the DNA TGTGCCAGCAGCCACGTTCGGGCTAGCGGATACAATGAGCAGTTCTTC. Translation gives CASSHVRASGYNEQFF.

The chain links TRBV6-6 to TRBJ1-6; 9 bases line up with TRBD1. The V and J ends lost 5 bases and 7 bases, in that order; junction bases with no gene match: 3. Germline CDR1 and CDR2: MNHNY and SVGAGI (reference sequence). The CDR3 is 14 residues long. The CDR3 region is CASSRTGENSPLHF. As DNA, the CDR3 is TGTGCCAGCAGTAGGACAGGGGAGAATTCACCCCTCCACTTT.

The chain carries TRBV21-1 and TRBJ2-1; the table's D call of TRBD2 was not tested on the DNA. TRBV21-1 is given as a pseudogene. This CDR3 has 17 amino acids. Here the CDR3 DNA reads TGTGCCAGCAGCAAAGGACTAGCGGGGAGCTCCTACAATGAGCAGTTCTTC. This translates into CASSKGLAGSSYNEQFF.

The chain couples TRBV2 to TRBJ2-5, with 10 bases lining up with TRBD2. Germline lookup yields CDR1 SNHLY and CDR2 FYNNEI. V lost 3 bases and J lost 5; bases outside the gene matches: 9. The CDR3 contains 16 residues. CDR3 amino acids: CASSEERGGGAETQYF. The CDR3 DNA reads as TGTGCCAGCAGTGAGGAGCGGGGGGGTGGGGCGGAGACCCAGTACTTC.